This T cell receptor (beta chain) was sequenced for a study of PD-L1 blockade in urothelial cancer. Time point reported: peripheral blood 6 weeks after treatment start. The repertoire was sequenced with immunoSEQ multiplex PCR; TCRdb's copy has only in-frame clones and lacks some. The sample has tens of thousands of clones, 91% seen once. CDR3 size: 14 residues. Trimming at V came to 4 bases and at J to 8 bases, leaving 9 bases not matched to a gene. CDR1 and CDR2 from the germline V gene are MDHEN and SYDVKM. This clonotype originated in a man in his 70s with urothelial cancer. This sequence joins TRBV28 and TRBJ1-2; 8 bases map to TRBD1. The sample in question was PBMCs, obtained around atezolizumab (anti-PD-L1) treatment. The CDR3 is CASSSGQVLIGYTF. CDR3 sequence (DNA): TGTGCCAGCAGTTCGGGACAGGTACTTATAGGCTACACCTTC.